The sequence of this TCR beta chain was determined in a study of blood T cell repertoires in COVID-19. Study context: Donors in the United States, Italy and Spain gave samples during acute or convalescent COVID-19.

V trimming: 6 bases; J trimming: 4 bases; junction bases outside the gene matches: 5. The CDR3 spans 14 residues. CDR1 and CDR2 from the germline V gene are SNHLY and FYNNEI. The method was immunoSEQ multiplex PCR; TCRdb's version includes in-frame clones alone and lacks a portion of them. The table lists about 240,000 clones, roughly 80% of them singletons. Sequencing was carried out using peripheral blood. The clonotype originates from a woman aged 60-75 years with active or convalescent COVID-19. This sequence joins TRBV2 and TRBJ2-3; 9 bases align to TRBD2. The CDR3 sequence: CASRRGLAADTQYF. In nucleotides, the CDR3 is TGTGCCAGCAGGCGGGGACTAGCTGCAGATACGCAGTATTTT.